This TCR beta chain was found in a study of blood T cell repertoires in COVID-19. Sequencing was performed with immunoSEQ multiplex PCR; in TCRdb, only in-frame clones are kept and a portion is missing. This table holds 250,000 to 400,000 clones, 75% to 90% found once. J was trimmed by 4 bases and V by 6 bases; bases with no gene match: 4. The CDR3 is 13 amino acids. Germline CDR1 SQVTM, CDR2 ANQGSEA. The clonotype originates from a woman aged 25 to 39 who had been exposed to COVID-19. The gene calls are TRBV29-1 and TRBJ1-3, with TRBD1 matching 9 bases. The sample comprised PBMCs or T cells enriched from blood (not recorded which). CDR3: CSVAGTGGNTIYF. The CDR3 DNA sequence: TGCAGCGTCGCCGGGACAGGGGGAAACACCATATATTTT.